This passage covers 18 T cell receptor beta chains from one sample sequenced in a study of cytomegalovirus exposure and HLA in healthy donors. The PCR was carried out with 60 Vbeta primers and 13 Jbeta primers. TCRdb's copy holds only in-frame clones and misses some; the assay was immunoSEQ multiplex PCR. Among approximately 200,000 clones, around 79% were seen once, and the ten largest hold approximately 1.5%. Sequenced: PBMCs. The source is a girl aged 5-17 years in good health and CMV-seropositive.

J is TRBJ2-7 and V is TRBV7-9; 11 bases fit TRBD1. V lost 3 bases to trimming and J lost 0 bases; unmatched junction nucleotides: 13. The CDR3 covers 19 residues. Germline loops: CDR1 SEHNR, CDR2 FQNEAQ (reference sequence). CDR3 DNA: TGTGCCAGCAGCTTTAGACGGGACAGGGGGTCTGTTTACTCCTACGAGCAGTACTTC. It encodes CASSFRRDRGSVYSYEQYF.

CDR3 amino acids: CASSSRREATEAFF. CDR3 sequence (DNA): TGTGCCAGCAGCTCCAGGCGGGAGGCCACTGAAGCTTTCTTT. This sequence joins TRBV11-3 and TRBJ1-1; no reliable D call. CDR1 SGHNT and CDR2 YENEEA come from the germline V gene. Deletions cut 4 bases from V and 4 bases from J, with 13 bases between. The CDR3 contains 14 residues.

CDR3 sequence reads: CASSWAGSSNYGYTF. In DNA form, the CDR3 reads TGTGCCAGTAGTTGGGCAGGTTCCTCTAACTATGGCTACACCTTC. This rearrangement joins TRBV19 to TRBJ1-2; D uncertain. The ends were cut back, 5 bases at V and 0 bases at J, with 13 bases in the middle. Germline V gives CDR1 LNHDA, CDR2 SQIVND (reference sequence). The CDR3 consists of 15 residues.

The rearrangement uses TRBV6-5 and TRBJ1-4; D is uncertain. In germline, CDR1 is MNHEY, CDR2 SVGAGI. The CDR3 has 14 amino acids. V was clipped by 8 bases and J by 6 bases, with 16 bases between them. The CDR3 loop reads CASGSGPTDEKLFF. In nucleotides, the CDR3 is TGTGCCAGCGGGAGCGGGCCTACGGATGAAAAACTGTTTTTT.

The CDR3 DNA is TGCAGCGTCAAGTTAAGCTGGACTAGCGGGAACACCGGGGAGCTGTTTTTT. Translating gives CSVKLSWTSGNTGELFF. This chain uses TRBV29-1 with TRBJ2-2; the match to TRBD2 covers 10 bases. Germline V lookup: CDR1 SQVTM, CDR2 ANQGSEA. Trimming removed 6 bases from V and 1 base from J; junction bases left unmatched: 11. This CDR3 has 17 amino acids.

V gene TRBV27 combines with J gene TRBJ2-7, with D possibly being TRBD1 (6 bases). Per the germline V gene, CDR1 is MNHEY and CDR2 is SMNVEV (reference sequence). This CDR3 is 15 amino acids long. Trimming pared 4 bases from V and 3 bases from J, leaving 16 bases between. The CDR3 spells CASSSWVRGHYEQYF. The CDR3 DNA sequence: TGTGCCAGCAGTTCATGGGTCAGGGGCCACTACGAGCAGTACTTC.

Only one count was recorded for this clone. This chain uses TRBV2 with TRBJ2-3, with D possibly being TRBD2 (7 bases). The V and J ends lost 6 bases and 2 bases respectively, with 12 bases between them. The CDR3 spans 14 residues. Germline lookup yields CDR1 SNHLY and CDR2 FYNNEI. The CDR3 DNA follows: TGTGCCAGCAGGGAGGGGGGGGTCACAGATACGCAGTATTTT. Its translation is CASREGGVTDTQYF.

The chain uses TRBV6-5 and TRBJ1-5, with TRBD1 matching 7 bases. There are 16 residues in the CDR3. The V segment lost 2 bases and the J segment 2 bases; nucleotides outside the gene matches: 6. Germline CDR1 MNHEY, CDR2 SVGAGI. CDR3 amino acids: CASSYLGGGRNQPQHF. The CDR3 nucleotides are TGTGCCAGCAGTTACCTCGGAGGGGGCCGCAATCAGCCCCAGCATTTT.

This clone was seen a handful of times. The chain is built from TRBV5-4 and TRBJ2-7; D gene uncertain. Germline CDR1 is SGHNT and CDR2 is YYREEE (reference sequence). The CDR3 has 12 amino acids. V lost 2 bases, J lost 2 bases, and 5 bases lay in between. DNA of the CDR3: TGTGCCAGCAGCTTAGACACCTACGAGCAGTACTTC. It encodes CASSLDTYEQYF.

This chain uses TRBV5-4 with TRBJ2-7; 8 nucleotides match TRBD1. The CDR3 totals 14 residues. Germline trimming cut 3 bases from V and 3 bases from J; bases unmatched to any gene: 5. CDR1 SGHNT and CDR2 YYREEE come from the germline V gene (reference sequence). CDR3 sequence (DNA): TGTGCCAGCAGCTCGCCCGGACAGGGCTACGAGCAGTACTTC. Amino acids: CASSSPGQGYEQYF.

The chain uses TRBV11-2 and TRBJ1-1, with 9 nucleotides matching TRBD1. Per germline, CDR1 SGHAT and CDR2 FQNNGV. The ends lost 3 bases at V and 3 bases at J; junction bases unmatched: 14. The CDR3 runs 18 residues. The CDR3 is CASSFETGTGNKDTEAFF. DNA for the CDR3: TGTGCCAGCAGCTTTGAAACCGGGACAGGGAATAAGGACACTGAAGCTTTCTTT.

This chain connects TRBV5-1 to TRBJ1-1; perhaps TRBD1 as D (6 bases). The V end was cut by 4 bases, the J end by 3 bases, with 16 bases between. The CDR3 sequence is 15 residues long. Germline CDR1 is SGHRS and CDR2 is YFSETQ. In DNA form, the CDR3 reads TGCGCCAGCAGCCCTACGAGGGGGTGGGACACTGAAGCTTTCTTT. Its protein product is CASSPTRGWDTEAFF.

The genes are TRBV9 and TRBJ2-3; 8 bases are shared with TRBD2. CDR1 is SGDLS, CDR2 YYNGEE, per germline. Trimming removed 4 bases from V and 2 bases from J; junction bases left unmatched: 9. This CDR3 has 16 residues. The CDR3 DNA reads TGTGCCAGCAGCATGTCGGTTAGCGGGGTCACAGATACGCAGTATTTT. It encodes CASSMSVSGVTDTQYF.

The CDR3 sequence: CASSDLSYNSPLHF. The CDR3 DNA sequence: TGTGCCAGCAGTGATCTCTCCTATAATTCACCCCTCCACTTT. V gene TRBV2 combines with J gene TRBJ1-6, with D hard to call. CDR1 and CDR2 (germline): SNHLY, FYNNEI. The CDR3 sequence is 14 residues long. The ends were cut back, 3 bases at V and 0 bases at J, with 3 bases in the middle. Full variable domain (remainder filled in from reference TRBV2 and TRBJ1-6): EPEVTQTPSHQVTQMGQEVILRCVPISNHLYFYWYRQILGQKVEFLVSFYNNEISEKSEIFDDQFSVERPDGSNFTLKIRSTKLEDSAMYFCASSDLSYNSPLHFGNGTRLTVT.

The DNA for the CDR3 is TGTGCCAGTAGAAGTCCGGGGGAGGGTAGAACTGAAGCTTTCTTT. Translation: CASRSPGEGRTEAFF. The chain links TRBV19 to TRBJ1-1; D possibly corresponds to TRBD1 (5 bases). This CDR3 has 15 residues. V was trimmed by 6 bases and J by 5 bases, leaving 19 bases between them. Germline V gene lookup returns CDR1 LNHDA and CDR2 SQIVND (reference sequence).

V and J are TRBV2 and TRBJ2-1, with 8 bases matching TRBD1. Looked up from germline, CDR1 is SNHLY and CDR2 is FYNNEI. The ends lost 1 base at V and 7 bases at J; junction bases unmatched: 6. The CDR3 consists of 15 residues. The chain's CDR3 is CASSEGQGAGNEQFF. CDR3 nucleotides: TGTGCCAGCAGTGAAGGGCAGGGGGCCGGGAATGAGCAGTTCTTC.

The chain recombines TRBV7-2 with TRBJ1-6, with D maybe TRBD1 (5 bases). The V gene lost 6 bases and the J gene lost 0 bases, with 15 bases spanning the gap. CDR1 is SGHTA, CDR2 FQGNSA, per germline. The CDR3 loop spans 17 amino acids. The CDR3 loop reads CASSFGPGPSYNSPLHF. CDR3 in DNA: TGTGCCAGCAGTTTTGGTCCAGGGCCCTCCTATAATTCACCCCTCCACTTT.

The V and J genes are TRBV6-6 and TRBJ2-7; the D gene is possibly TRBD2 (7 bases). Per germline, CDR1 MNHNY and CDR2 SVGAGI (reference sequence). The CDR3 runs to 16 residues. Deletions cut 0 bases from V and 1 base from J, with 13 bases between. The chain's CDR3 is CASSYSGGHASYEQYF. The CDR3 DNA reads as TGTGCCAGCAGTTACTCGGGGGGGCATGCGTCCTACGAGCAGTACTTC.